This TCR beta chain derives from a study of blood T cell repertoires in COVID-19. Source study methods: Scientists estimated how many nucleated cells there were by amplifying reference gene primers. The protocol was immunoSEQ multiplex PCR, while the TCRdb copy is restricted to in-frame clones and leaves out a portion. For V, J and clone size, that table is used; D and trimming come from the DNA. The table shows 100,000 to 150,000 clones, with about 83% occurring only once. There are 13 residues in the CDR3. Germline values: CDR1 LGHNT, CDR2 FRNRAP. The J segment lost 7 bases and the V segment lost 5 bases, leaving 7 bases of the junction unmatched.

The sequence came from a human donor in a cohort sampled during active COVID-19. Material for sequencing was peripheral blood. The chain employs TRBV12-5 and TRBJ1-1; 7 nucleotides line up with TRBD1. This chain's CDR3 is CASGTVGGGEAFF. The CDR3 DNA is TGTGCTAGTGGTACCGTAGGGGGCGGTGAAGCTTTCTTT.